The 30 T cell receptor beta chains below come from one sample, sequenced in a study of neurological immune-mediated disorders. TCRdb used MiXCR to reprocess the 5' RACE reads, holding one entry per CDR3 protein. The profile shows 35,000 or so distinct CDR3 sequences, approximately 14% of them singletons. Sequenced material: PBMCs. The receptors come from a woman in her forties or fifties with HTLV-1-associated myelopathy (HAM/TSP).

This clonotype was detected many times. V usage is TRBV29-1 and J usage is TRBJ1-1; 7 positions agree with TRBD1. J gave up 0 bases and V 7 bases, and 8 bases lay outside the gene matches. CDR1 SQVTM and CDR2 ANQGSEA come from the germline V gene. CDR3 length: 14 amino acids. DNA of the CDR3: TGCAGCGCCGACAGGGAGGGCATGAACACTGAAGCTTTCTTT. Its translation: CSADREGMNTEAFF.

The DNA for the CDR3 is TGTGCCAGTAGTATAATCAGCGGCGTCCCCAAAGAGACCCAGTACTTC. Its protein is CASSIISGVPKETQYF. The rearrangement joins TRBV19 to TRBJ2-5, with D maybe TRBD2 (5 bases). This CDR3 comprises 16 residues. V was shortened by 2 bases and J by 3 bases, with 16 bases between the two germline ends. Germline values: CDR1 LNHDA, CDR2 SQIVND (reference sequence).

Within the sample, this clonotype is medium-sized. In nucleotides, the CDR3 is TGTGCCAGCAGATTAGACAGGGGGCTTTGGGAGACCCAGTACTTC. Translation gives CASRLDRGLWETQYF. This rearrangement joins TRBV6-5 to TRBJ2-5; 10 bases agree with TRBD1. This CDR3 has 15 amino acids. Trimming took 6 bases from V and 5 from J; bases not matched to a gene: 9. CDR1 and CDR2 (germline): MNHEY, SVGAGI.

This clonotype came up many times. This sequence joins TRBV20-1 and TRBJ2-7; D gene uncertain. The germline V gene encodes CDR1 DFQATT and CDR2 SNEGSKA (reference sequence). The CDR3 length is 11 residues. Trimming removed 3 bases at V and 3 bases at J, with 6 bases between. The CDR3 region is CSASWRYEQYV. In nucleotides, the CDR3 is TGCAGTGCTAGCTGGCGCTACGAGCAGTACGTC.

This clonotype appeared many times. The rearrangement links TRBV7-8 to TRBJ1-6; D unclear. CDR1 is SGHVS, CDR2 FQNEAQ, per germline. CDR3 size: 15 residues. V shed 1 base and J shed 9 bases, with 13 bases lying between them. Here the CDR3 DNA reads TGTGCCAGCAGCTTAGTTAGGGTCTCCTCTTCACCCCTCCACTTT. As protein: CASSLVRVSSSPLHF.

Many counts were recorded for this clonotype. V and J are TRBV10-3 and TRBJ1-2, with D hard to call. The CDR3 totals 14 residues. With 3 bases removed from V and 8 bases from J, the gap between germline ends came to 16 bases. CDR1 ENHRY and CDR2 SYGVKD come from the germline V gene. CDR3 in amino acids: CAISDALEPRGYTF. For the CDR3, the DNA is TGTGCCATCAGTGACGCTCTGGAGCCTCGAGGCTACACCTTC.

This clonotype came up once. This chain links TRBV15 with TRBJ2-2, with D maybe TRBD1 (6 bases). V shed 0 bases and J shed 7 bases, with 9 bases lying between them. This CDR3 has 14 amino acids. CDR1 and CDR2 (germline): LNHNV, YYDKDF (reference sequence). CDR3 loop: CATSRDRGSGELFF. CDR3 nucleotide sequence: TGTGCCACCAGCAGAGATAGGGGGAGCGGGGAGCTGTTTTTT.

This clonotype has ten or more counts. This chain links TRBV20-1 with TRBJ1-1; D call uncertain. The germline V gene has CDR1 DFQATT and CDR2 SNEGSKA (reference sequence). Trimming cost V 5 bases and J 2 bases, with 12 bases left between them. The CDR3 runs to 13 residues. The CDR3 DNA is TGCAGTGCTCTGAACGGCGCCAACACTGAAGCTTTCTTT. It specifies CSALNGANTEAFF.

The chain recombines TRBV6-5 with TRBJ1-6; D gene uncertain. Deletions cut 5 bases from V and 10 bases from J, with 15 bases between. Germline CDR1 reads MNHEY; CDR2 reads SVGAGI. This CDR3 has 14 residues. DNA for the CDR3: TGTGCCAGCAGTCCCCAGGTTGAAGGGTCACCCCTCCACTTT. It is translated as CASSPQVEGSPLHF.

In its sample, this clonotype was seen a few times. This chain joins TRBV20-1 and TRBJ2-3; either TRBD1 or TRBD2 may fit D (5 bases each). V lost 6 bases to trimming and J lost 4 bases, with 14 bases between them. Germline V gene lookup returns CDR1 DFQATT and CDR2 SNEGSKA (reference sequence). This CDR3 is built from 13 residues. The CDR3 here is CSAGTGQADTQYF. The CDR3, as DNA: TGCAGTGCCGGTACGGGGCAAGCAGATACGCAGTATTTT.

Many counts were recorded for this clonotype. The rearrangement links TRBV28 to TRBJ2-7, with D hard to call. CDR1 and CDR2 from the germline V gene are MDHEN and SYDVKM. Trimming took off 5 bases at V and 0 bases at J, with 2 bases between the two ends. CDR3 length: 11 residues. For the CDR3, the DNA is TGTGCCAGCAGTCACTCCTACGAGCAGTACGTC. Amino acid sequence: CASSHSYEQYV.

This clonotype was found many times. V gene TRBV5-5 combines with J gene TRBJ2-5; D is undetermined. Deletions cut 1 base from V and 2 bases from J, with 6 bases between. This CDR3 is 13 amino acids long. Germline V gene data show CDR1 as SGHKS and CDR2 as YYEKEE (reference sequence). Here the CDR3 DNA reads TGTGCCAGCAGCTTGCAGCCTCAAGAGACCCAGTACTTC. Amino acid sequence: CASSLQPQETQYF.

The sample holds many counts of this clonotype. This chain uses TRBV20-1 with TRBJ1-1; 11 bases are shared with TRBD1. Per germline, CDR1 DFQATT and CDR2 SNEGSKA (reference sequence). J lost 2 bases, V lost 5 bases, and 13 bases had no gene match. This CDR3 region has 17 residues. CDR3 sequence: CSAFPGTGGLVNTEAFF. The CDR3 DNA is TGCAGTGCTTTTCCCGGGACAGGGGGATTGGTTAACACTGAAGCTTTCTTT.

This clonotype was seen repeatedly, ten times or more. The chain couples TRBV4-3 to TRBJ1-4; 8 bases match TRBD1. CDR1 LGHNA and CDR2 YSLEER come from the germline V gene. After removal of 4 bases from V and 7 bases from J, the junction contained 5 bases not matched to a gene. The CDR3 length is 14 residues. This CDR3 reads CASSPTGAGEKLFF. The CDR3 coding sequence is TGCGCCAGCAGCCCGACAGGGGCAGGTGAAAAACTGTTTTTT.

This clonotype showed up many times. The chain links TRBV10-2 to TRBJ2-5; 16 bases match TRBD2. V lost 4 bases and J lost 5; bases outside the gene matches: 7. The germline V gene encodes CDR1 WSHSY and CDR2 SAAADI. The CDR3 is 17 amino acids. CDR3 coding DNA: TGCGCCAGCAGTGGGGGGACTAGCGGGGGGGCCAGGGAGACCCAGTACTTC. The encoded protein is CASSGGTSGGARETQYF.

This clonotype was detected ten times or more. This rearrangement joins TRBV6-6 to TRBJ1-3; 7 nucleotides line up with TRBD1. Germline CDR1 is MNHNY and CDR2 is SVGAGI (reference sequence). The V gene end was trimmed by 4 bases and the J gene end by 0 bases; junction bases not matched to a gene: 0. This CDR3 is 14 amino acids long. CDR3 region: CASSWDSSGNTIYF. The CDR3 nucleotides read TGTGCCAGCAGTTGGGACAGCTCTGGAAACACCATATATTTT.

This clonotype was picked up many times. The chain links TRBV6-2 or TRBV6-3 to TRBJ2-7; TRBD1 aligns across 7 bases. This CDR3 has 12 residues. Unmatched junction bases numbered 6, after V lost 8 bases and J lost 5 bases. CDR1 is MNHEY and CDR2 is SVGEGT in the germline V gene. The CDR3 DNA reads as TGTGCCAGCCACAGGGGATTAAACGAGCAGTACTTC. Protein sequence: CASHRGLNEQYF.

V is TRBV6-5 and J is TRBJ2-5; 9 bases line up with TRBD1. CDR1 and CDR2 from the germline V gene are MNHEY and SVGAGI. Trimming took 5 bases from V and 5 from J; bases not matched to a gene: 12. This CDR3 has 16 amino acids. The CDR3 bases are TGTGCCAGCAGTCTACAGGGGGCAATGACCCGGGAGACCCAGTACTTC. It codes for CASSLQGAMTRETQYF.

This sequence joins TRBV6-6 and TRBJ1-4, with 9 bases that match TRBD1. V gave up 7 bases and J gave up 6 bases; unmatched junction bases: 6. This CDR3 is 14 amino acids long. The germline gives CDR1 MNHNY, CDR2 SVGAGI (reference sequence). The chain's CDR3 is CASTTGGWYEKLFF. The CDR3 DNA is TGTGCCAGCACCACAGGGGGCTGGTATGAAAAACTGTTTTTT.

This rearrangement joins TRBV7-2 to TRBJ2-3; D gene uncertain. CDR1 is SGHTA, CDR2 FQGNSA, per germline. Trimming pared 5 bases from V and 2 bases from J, leaving 8 bases between. This CDR3 contains 13 residues. The CDR3 DNA reads TGTGCCAGCAGCCCTAGGGTCACAGATACGCAGTATTTT. Its protein is CASSPRVTDTQYF.

Concerning this clonotype itself: A junction end diverges from the germline sequence, so it may reflect a read error. V and J are TRBV15 and TRBJ2-1; TRBD2 matches at 8 bases. Per germline, CDR1 LNHNV and CDR2 YYDKDF (reference sequence). This CDR3 comprises 17 residues. CDR3 residues: CATSRDLAGGRLDEQIF. CDR3 in DNA: TGTGCCACCAGCAGAGATTTGGCGGGGGGAAGACTGGATGAGCAGATCTTC.

This clonotype was observed at least ten times. The gene calls are TRBV25-1 and TRBJ1-1; D not certain. CDR3 size: 11 residues. Per the germline V gene, CDR1 is MGHDK and CDR2 is SYGVNS. V was trimmed by 9 bases and J by 5 bases, leaving 10 bases between them. DNA for the CDR3: TGTGCCAGTTTACGAGAGACTGAAGCTTTCTTT. Amino acids: CASLRETEAFF. The full variable domain, in which reference TRBV25-1 and TRBJ1-1 provide the parts outside the CDR3, is EADIYQTPRYLVIGTGKKITLECSQTMGHDKMYWYQQDPGMELHLIHYSYGVNSTEKGDLSSESTVSRIRTEHFPLTLESARPSHTSQYLCASLRETEAFFGQGTRLTVV.

This clonotype was counted at least ten times. V is TRBV6-5 and J is TRBJ2-2; 11 bases map to TRBD2. The CDR3 is 18 amino acids. The trim removed 2 bases at V and 3 bases at J, leaving 8 bases unmatched. Germline lookup yields CDR1 MNHEY and CDR2 SVGAGI. DNA for the CDR3: TGTGCCAGCAGTTACCTTAGCGGGGGGGCGTCGGACACCGGGGAGCTGTTTTTT. Translation gives CASSYLSGGASDTGELFF.

In its sample, this clonotype was seen many times. The V and J genes are TRBV3-1 and TRBJ2-5; D unclear. The germline V gene encodes CDR1 LGHDT and CDR2 YNNKEL (reference sequence). V was shortened by 3 bases and J by 5 bases, with 7 bases between the two germline ends. The CDR3 sequence is 12 residues long. The CDR3 loop is CASSQVIETQYF. The CDR3 DNA sequence: TGTGCCAGCAGCCAGGTGATCGAGACCCAGTACTTC.

This clonotype occurred many times. V usage is TRBV12-3 or TRBV12-4 and J usage is TRBJ1-6; tentative D call: TRBD1 (5 bases). With 7 bases removed from V and 14 bases from J, the gap between germline ends came to 12 bases. The CDR3 runs 11 residues. CDR3 bases: TGTGCCAGCACCCAGGGTAAGACCCTCCACTTT. This encodes CASTQGKTLHF.

Note on this clonotype: One end of the junction fails to match germline, which may point to a read error. The chain has TRBV29-1 and TRBJ2-5, with D possibly matching TRBD1 (5 bases). In germline, CDR1 is SQVTM, CDR2 ANQGSEA. This CDR3 comprises 12 residues. CDR3 bases: TGCAGCGTTGAAGGCAGGGTGGCGACCCAGTACTTT. Translation: CSVEGRVATQYF.

The table lists this clonotype with many counts. The chain employs TRBV7-9 and TRBJ1-2; tentative D call: TRBD1 (5 bases). The germline V gene encodes CDR1 SEHNR and CDR2 FQNEAQ (reference sequence). This CDR3 comprises 13 residues. V lost 5 bases and J lost 4, with 11 bases in between. CDR3 nucleotides: TGTGCCAGCAGCACTGACAGCCCCTATGGCTACACCTTC. Protein product: CASSTDSPYGYTF.

This clonotype was counted at least ten times. The CDR3 DNA follows: TGTGCCAGCAGTGAATATGAGACAAGTACTAACTATGGCTACACCTTC. This sequence encodes CASSEYETSTNYGYTF. This chain joins TRBV25-1 and TRBJ1-2; D unclear. Germline loops: CDR1 MGHDK, CDR2 SYGVNS. Trimming removed 0 bases from V and 0 bases from J, with 11 bases in between. CDR3 length: 16 residues.

This clonotype was counted at least ten times. The chain couples TRBV7-9 to TRBJ2-3, with TRBD2 matching over 12 bases. V lost 5 bases, J lost 6 bases, and 6 bases stayed unmatched. This CDR3 has 15 residues. The germline CDR1 and CDR2 sequences are SEHNR and FQNEAQ (reference sequence). This chain's CDR3 is CASSLSSGGADTQYF. Written as DNA, the CDR3 is TGTGCCAGCAGCCTTTCTAGCGGGGGGGCGGATACGCAGTATTTT.

This clonotype has at least ten counts. The chain is built from TRBV6-2 or TRBV6-3 and TRBJ1-1; no definite D call. Trimming took 0 bases from V and 3 from J, leaving 5 bases between them. There are 13 residues in the CDR3. CDR1 is MNHEY, CDR2 SVGEGT, per germline. CDR3 protein: CASSYSIHTEAFF. The DNA for the CDR3 is TGTGCCAGCAGTTACTCGATTCACACTGAAGCTTTCTTT.